The 7 T cell receptor beta chains below were found in one sample sequenced in a study of cytomegalovirus exposure and HLA in healthy donors. This table comes from immunoSEQ multiplex PCR, and its TCRdb copy is limited to in-frame clones, with some not included. The sample carries 180,000 or so clones, 84% recorded once. Sample: PBMCs. The source is a woman aged 30 to 39 in good health and CMV-seropositive.

This chain links TRBV6-6 with TRBJ1-2; 8 bases fit TRBD1. The germline gives CDR1 MNHNY, CDR2 SVGAGI (reference sequence). V lost 5 bases to trimming and J lost 5 bases; unmatched junction nucleotides: 10. The CDR3 length is 15 residues. The CDR3 here is CASSLLGQGRYGYTF. DNA for the CDR3: TGTGCCAGCAGTCTTCTCGGACAGGGCCGGTATGGCTACACCTTC.

V is TRBV21-1 and J is TRBJ2-7; the listed D gene, TRBD1, was not tested against the DNA. TRBV21-1 is labeled a pseudogene. The CDR3 consists of 15 residues. Here the CDR3 DNA reads TGTGCCAGCAGCAGAGACAGGGTTTTATCCTACGAGCAGTACTTC. Protein: CASSRDRVLSYEQYF.

The rearrangement links TRBV28 to TRBJ2-3; TRBD2 aligns across 11 bases. Germline trimming cut 7 bases from V and 3 bases from J; bases unmatched to any gene: 12. The CDR3 sequence is 17 residues long. Germline CDR1 and CDR2: MDHEN and SYDVKM. CDR3 DNA: TGTGCCAGCACACTAGCGGGAGTGGTTCCCGGGACAGATACGCAGTATTTT. It is translated as CASTLAGVVPGTDTQYF.

V and J are TRBV15 and TRBJ1-5; 7 positions agree with TRBD1. V dropped 8 bases and J dropped 7; count of bases not matched to a gene: 8. This CDR3 has 13 residues. Per the germline V gene, CDR1 is LNHNV and CDR2 is YYDKDF (reference sequence). CDR3 in amino acids: CATGHRGGQPQHF. The CDR3, as DNA: TGTGCCACCGGACACAGGGGTGGGCAGCCCCAGCATTTT.

V gene TRBV27 combines with J gene TRBJ1-1; D gene ambiguous. The V and J ends lost 3 bases and 0 bases respectively, with 8 bases between them. CDR3 length equals 14 residues. Per the germline V gene, CDR1 is MNHEY and CDR2 is SMNVEV (reference sequence). The CDR3: CASSFSELNTEAFF. CDR3 nucleotide sequence: TGTGCCAGCAGTTTCTCAGAATTGAACACTGAAGCTTTCTTT.

A remark on this clone: Germline is not matched at one junction end, which may reflect a read error. The V and J genes are TRBV7-7 and TRBJ1-3; the D is unclear. CDR3 length: 15 amino acids. Germline V gene data show CDR1 as SSHAT and CDR2 as FNYEAQ (reference sequence). The CDR3 sequence is CASSLTPGSGNTIYF. In DNA, the CDR3 is TGTGCTAGCAGCCTAACGCCTGGTTCTGGAAACACCATATATTTT.

V gene TRBV7-9 combines with J gene TRBJ1-5; D ambiguous. Germline CDR1 SEHNR, CDR2 FQNEAQ (reference sequence). Trimming shortened V by 0 bases and J by 5 bases, and 5 bases separated the two germline ends. The CDR3 runs to 13 residues. CDR3: CASSLANYQPQHF. CDR3 DNA: TGTGCCAGCAGCTTAGCCAACTATCAGCCCCAGCATTTT.